The clone carrying this T cell receptor (beta chain) was found once. Its antigen is undetermined. The CDR3 loop spans 15 amino acids. V lost 3 bases, J lost 3 bases, and 14 bases lay in between. CDR1 is PRHDT and CDR2 is FYEKMQ in the germline V gene (reference sequence). This specimen belongs to a study of T cell responses to AZD1222 COVID-19 vaccine. Notes on the study in general: White British donors predominated, females outnumbered males, and clonal diversity was possibly underestimated. Sampled repertoires all dated from after the peak T cell response.

TCRdb's copy holds only in-frame clones and misses some; the assay was immunoSEQ multiplex PCR. The top ten clones hold 1.5% to 2% of a sample with about 100,000 clones, around nine tenths of them seen once. The clonotype comes from an adult in good health. V gene TRBV13 combines with J gene TRBJ1-2; the D is unclear. This specimen consisted of peripheral blood, obtained on day 0 of AZD1222 vaccination. CDR3 residues: CASSLGLGSDYGYTF. CDR3 DNA sequence: TGTGCCAGCAGCTTGGGCCTAGGGTCGGACTATGGCTACACCTTC.